This paragraph reports one T cell receptor (beta chain). Sequenced by immunoSEQ multiplex PCR; TCRdb stores in-frame clones only, minus some. The sample has 20,000 or so clones, nearly 90% seen once. This sample is drawn from a study of PD-1 blockade in classical Hodgkin lymphoma. Noted time point: newly diagnosed, previously untreated cHL patient sample. Magnetic negative selection was used to purify CD4+ T cells from thawed PBMCs. Trimming pared 0 bases from V and 0 bases from J, leaving 13 bases between. The CDR3 covers 17 residues. Germline V gives CDR1 SGHRS, CDR2 YFSETQ. The sequence was collected from a human donor with classical Hodgkin lymphoma. Sequencing was performed on CD4+ T cells from blood. The V and J genes are TRBV5-1 and TRBJ2-1; D assignment may be TRBD1 or TRBD2 (6 bases each). The CDR3 DNA reads as TGCGCCAGCAGCTTGGGAGACGGGGGCCTCTCCTACAATGAGCAGTTCTTC. This encodes CASSLGDGGLSYNEQFF. Full variable domain (outside the CDR3, taken from reference TRBV5-1 and TRBJ2-1): KAGVTQTPRYLIKTRGQQVTLSCSPISGHRSVSWYQQTPGQGLQFLFEYFSETQRNKGNFPGRFSGRQFSNSRSEMNVSTLELGDSALYLCASSLGDGGLSYNEQFFGPGTRLTVL.